The rows below give T cell receptor beta chains drawn from one sample of a study of CD8+ T cells in alopecia areata. Assay: immunoSEQ multiplex PCR; the TCRdb copy retains only in-frame clones and omits some. Of 200,000 to 250,000 clones listed, 64% are singletons. This specimen consisted of CD4+ T cells sorted from blood, obtained at week 4, from a patient treated with tofacitinib. The receptors come from a human donor with alopecia areata. Each CDR3 is given with its conserved first and last residue. Each record gives: D gene, clone size, J gene, V gene, CDR3 protein, CDR3 DNA. A D gene is named only where the DNA matches it firmly. Size tells how often a clone was seen (once, few, many) or the class of an expanded clone, and some rows leave it out.

NA NA TRBJ2-6 TRBV7-2 CASSPASGRSRANVLTF TGTGCCAGCAGCCCCGCATCCGGCAGATCTCGGGCCAACGTCCTGACTTTC
NA NA TRBJ1-2 TRBV6-1 CATKFDTLLNYGYTF TGTGCCACCAAATTTGACACCCTGTTAAACTATGGCTACACCTTC
NA NA TRBJ2-1 TRBV30 CAWSVRFVSEQFF TGTGCCTGGAGTGTACGGTTCGTAAGTGAGCAGTTCTTC
TRBD1 NA TRBJ1-4 TRBV29-1 CSVEGEGQDNEKLFF TGCAGCGTTGAAGGGGAGGGACAGGATAATGAAAAACTGTTTTTT
TRBD1 few TRBJ2-3 TRBV27 CASSLDRGDTQYF TGTGCCAGCAGTTTGGACAGGGGAGATACGCAGTATTTT
NA once TRBJ2-5 TRBV7-9 CASSAGTSRETQYF TGTGCCAGCAGCGCTGGGACTTCAAGAGAGACCCAGTACTTC
NA NA TRBJ1-2 TRBV4-3 CASSPWVAGNYGYTF TGCGCCAGCAGCCCCTGGGTGGCGGGTAACTATGGCTACACCTTC
NA NA TRBJ2-5 TRBV2 CASRREETQYF TGTGCCAGCAGGCGGGAAGAGACCCAGTACTTC
TRBD1 NA TRBJ2-2 TRBV27 CASSSGVGQGPNTGELFF TGTGCCAGCAGTTCAGGGGTAGGACAGGGACCGAACACCGGGGAGCTGTTTTTT
NA NA TRBJ2-7 TRBV4-3 CASSQELRDPYEQYF TGCGCCAGCAGCCAAGAACTAAGGGATCCCTACGAGCAGTACTTC
NA NA TRBJ2-2 TRBV7-9 CASSLVGSGELFF TGTGCCAGCAGCTTAGTTGGTTCCGGGGAGCTGTTTTTT
NA few TRBJ1-2 TRBV7-9 CASSFAQANYGYTF TGTGCCAGCAGCTTTGCTCAGGCCAACTATGGCTACACCTTC
NA few TRBJ2-4 TRBV30 CAWGVINIQYF TGTGCCTGGGGGGTGATAAACATTCAGTACTTC
NA NA TRBJ2-2 TRBV29-1 CSVRIGTGELFF TGCAGCGTCCGAATAGGGACCGGGGAGCTGTTTTTT
NA NA TRBJ1-5 TRBV5-1 CASSPDGNQPQHF TGCGCCAGCAGCCCGGACGGGAATCAGCCCCAGCATTTT
NA few TRBJ2-6 TRBV30 CAWRRGRVYSGANVLTF TGTGCCTGGAGGCGGGGCAGAGTCTACTCTGGGGCCAACGTCCTGACTTTC
NA NA TRBJ2-1 TRBV27 CASSIWGEQFF TGTGCCAGCAGTATCTGGGGTGAGCAGTTCTTC
TRBD1 NA TRBJ1-6 TRBV30 CAGGVTGQHNSPLHF TGTGCCGGGGGGGTGACGGGACAGCATAATTCACCCCTCCACTTT